This entry lists 23 T cell receptor beta chains sequenced from one sample in a study of post-analysis software for immune sequencing data. General study findings and limits: Compared with controls, patients had more of about 5 TRBV segments, including TRBV5-6, TRBV5-1 and TRBV20-1.

TCR beta cDNA libraries had unique molecular identifiers. A single record per CDR3 protein comes from TCRdb applying MiXCR to the PCR reads. The sample records hundreds of thousands of distinct CDR3 sequences, about 40% being singletons. These TCRs are of unknown antigen specificity. The material sequenced was blood. The source of these receptors is a girl between 5 and 17 years old with multiple sclerosis.

This chain links TRBV7-9 with TRBJ2-1; 7 nucleotides line up with TRBD2. Germline trimming cut 4 bases from V and 10 bases from J; bases unmatched to any gene: 7. This CDR3 spans 13 amino acids. Germline V gives CDR1 SEHNR, CDR2 FQNEAQ (reference sequence). CDR3 in DNA: TGTGCCAGCAGCTCTCGGACTAGTTGGGAGCAGTTCTTC. Translation gives CASSSRTSWEQFF. Using reference TRBV7-9 and TRBJ2-1 for the parts outside the CDR3, the full variable domain is DTGVSQNPRHKITKRGQNVTFRCDPISEHNRLYWYRQTLGQGPEFLTYFQNEAQLEKSRLLSDRFSAERPKGSFSTLEIQRTEQGDSAMYLCASSSRTSWEQFFGPGTRLTVL.

The chain uses TRBV20-1 and TRBJ2-3; 15 nucleotides agree with TRBD2. This CDR3 has 16 residues. With V trimmed by 4 bases and J by 4 bases, 6 bases remained unmatched. Germline V gene sequence: CDR1 DFQATT, CDR2 SNEGSKA (reference sequence). CDR3 sequence (DNA): TGCAGTGCTAAGCGGACTAGCGGGGGGGCCTCAGATACGCAGTATTTT. Translation: CSAKRTSGGASDTQYF.

The table lists this clonotype with a count of one. The chain carries TRBV20-1 and TRBJ2-7; 12 nucleotides line up with TRBD2. Germline trimming cut 8 bases from V and 7 bases from J; bases unmatched to any gene: 9. CDR3 length: 13 residues. Germline CDR1 reads DFQATT; CDR2 reads SNEGSKA (reference sequence). The CDR3 DNA reads TGCAGTCTCGGCGCTAGCGGGAGGGGGGAGCAGTACTTC. Its protein product is CSLGASGRGEQYF.

The chain carries TRBV29-1 and TRBJ1-1; D unclear. Between the trimmed V and J ends, which lost 4 bases and 2 bases, there was a span of 14 bases. The germline V gene has CDR1 SQVTM and CDR2 ANQGSEA. This CDR3 comprises 14 residues. CDR3 sequence (DNA): TGCAGCGTTGGGCCCCGCTCGCCTAACACTGAAGCTTTCTTT. This encodes CSVGPRSPNTEAFF.

The CDR3 spells CAISELWDRIPSNTEAFF. In DNA, the CDR3 is TGTGCCATCAGTGAATTATGGGACAGAATACCCTCGAACACTGAAGCTTTCTTT. This rearrangement joins TRBV10-3 to TRBJ1-1; 7 nucleotides align to TRBD1. Germline-derived CDR1 and CDR2 are ENHRY and SYGVKD. With V trimmed by 3 bases and J by 1 base, 14 bases remained unmatched. This CDR3 contains 18 residues.

The chain carries TRBV20-1 and TRBJ2-4; D may be TRBD2 (7 bases). CDR3 length equals 13 residues. The germline V and J ends were trimmed by 2 bases and 9 bases, with 14 bases remaining between them. Germline-derived CDR1 and CDR2 are DFQATT and SNEGSKA (reference sequence). The CDR3 protein is CSARWEGEGIQYF. Written as DNA, the CDR3 is TGCAGTGCTAGATGGGAGGGGGAGGGCATTCAGTACTTC.

This clonotype was seen more than once but under ten times. The chain uses TRBV4-1 and TRBJ2-1; D unresolved. V was cut by 3 bases and J by 8 bases, with 14 bases left in between. Germline V CDR1 and CDR2: MGHRA, YSYEKL. The CDR3 loop spans 14 amino acids. The CDR3 spells CASSQAKVSDEQFF. The DNA for the CDR3 is TGCGCCAGCAGCCAGGCCAAGGTTTCCGATGAGCAGTTCTTC.

This clonotype showed up just once. The chain couples TRBV7-9 to TRBJ1-1; the D is unclear. V gave up 7 bases and J gave up 3 bases, with 15 bases separating them. The CDR3 has 14 amino acids. Looked up from germline, CDR1 is SEHNR and CDR2 is FQNEAQ (reference sequence). CDR3 amino acids: CASILDVTDTEAFF. The CDR3 nucleotides are TGTGCCAGCATTCTGGACGTGACGGACACTGAAGCTTTCTTT.

This clonotype appeared a few times. V and J are TRBV27 and TRBJ1-5; 7 positions agree with TRBD1. Trimming took 8 bases from V and 6 from J; bases not matched to a gene: 25. The CDR3 sequence is 19 residues long. CDR1 is MNHEY, CDR2 SMNVEV, per germline (reference sequence). CDR3 sequence: CASAQLTRGQGVLGQPQHF. In DNA form, the CDR3 reads TGTGCCAGCGCACAACTCACGAGGGGGCAGGGCGTTTTAGGTCAGCCCCAGCATTTT.

The J gene is TRBJ1-6, the V gene TRBV10-3, with 7 bases lining up with TRBD1. Germline CDR1 and CDR2: ENHRY and SYGVKD. CDR3 length: 14 residues. Trimming took 5 bases from V and 10 from J; bases not matched to a gene: 8. The DNA for the CDR3 is TGTGCCATCAGTCAAACAGGGGACCGATCACCCCTCCACTTT. It is translated as CAISQTGDRSPLHF.

This chain uses TRBV5-1 with TRBJ2-1, with TRBD1 as a possible D gene (5 bases). The V end lost 0 bases, the J end lost 9 bases, and 10 bases lay between the germline ends. This CDR3 has 13 residues. CDR1 is SGHRS and CDR2 is YFSETQ in the germline V gene. The CDR3 nucleotides read TGCGCCAGCAGCTTGGAGGGGCTCAGTGAGCAGTTCTTC. Translated: CASSLEGLSEQFF.

This CDR3 is CSVGARDPSYEQYF. CDR3 coding DNA: TGCAGCGTTGGGGCCAGGGACCCCTCCTACGAGCAGTACTTC. The J gene is TRBJ2-4, the V gene TRBV29-1; D may correspond to TRBD1 or TRBD2 (5 bases each). The J call is uncertain, as TRBJ2-7 better fits the DNA end. The V gene's germline CDR1 is SQVTM and CDR2 ANQGSEA. This CDR3 spans 14 amino acids.

On this clonotype: Being one base from a much bigger clone, this may be a read error. The chain is built from TRBV12-3 or TRBV12-4 and TRBJ1-1, with a weak D call TRBD1 (5 bases). This CDR3 has 14 residues. CDR3 amino acids: CASRLGAGGAEAFF. The CDR3 bases are TGTGCCAGCAGGTTAGGGGCCGGGGGGGCTGAAGCTTTCTTT.

This clonotype was counted only a few times. The junction departs from the called germline gene at one end, perhaps through a read error. The chain carries TRBV7-7 and TRBJ2-3; the match to TRBD2 covers 11 bases. Per germline, CDR1 SSHAT and CDR2 FNYEAQ (reference sequence). The CDR3 is 13 amino acids. The CDR3: CASSDTSGSPQYF. CDR3 coding DNA: TGTGCTAGCAGCGATACTAGCGGGAGTCCTCAGTATTTT.

This chain connects TRBV6-1 to TRBJ2-7, with a possible D match to TRBD2 (5 bases). CDR3 size: 14 residues. Between the trimmed V and J ends, which lost 6 bases and 4 bases, there was a span of 16 bases. CDR1 is MNHNS, CDR2 SASEGT, per germline. The CDR3, as DNA: TGTGCCAGCAGGTCGGGCAGCGGAGGATACGAGCAGTACTTC. It specifies CASRSGSGGYEQYF.

The V gene is TRBV6-5, the J gene TRBJ2-1, with D tentatively TRBD2 (6 bases). Germline V gene sequence: CDR1 MNHEY, CDR2 SVGAGI. The CDR3 is 15 residues long. Trimming left V 0 bases short and J 2 bases short, with 8 bases between. The CDR3 DNA reads as TGTGCCAGCAGTTACTCCTCGGGGGCCTACAATGAGCAGTTCTTC. Its protein is CASSYSSGAYNEQFF.

The V call is TRBV7-3, the J call TRBJ2-5; 7 positions match TRBD2. The J call may not be correct, given that the DNA end is closer to TRBJ2-7. Germline CDR1 is SGHTA and CDR2 is FQGTGA. CDR3 length: 16 amino acids. The chain's CDR3 is CASSQDGASGPYEQYF. The DNA for the CDR3 is TGTGCCAGCAGCCAAGACGGGGCTAGCGGTCCCTACGAGCAGTACTTC.

This clonotype came up once. The chain is built from TRBV12-3 or TRBV12-4 and TRBJ1-5; unclear D gene. V was clipped by 6 bases and J by 4 bases, with 10 bases between them. This CDR3 spans 13 amino acids. Written as DNA, the CDR3 is TGTGCCAGCAGCCCCGGACTTAATCAGCCCCAGCATTTT. The encoded protein is CASSPGLNQPQHF.

This sequence joins TRBV7-9 and TRBJ2-5; 10 bases are a match to TRBD2. J was trimmed by 5 bases and V by 5 bases; bases with no gene match: 8. The germline V gene has CDR1 SEHNR and CDR2 FQNEAQ (reference sequence). The CDR3 runs to 15 residues. CDR3: CASSPLAGVAETQYF. In DNA form, the CDR3 reads TGTGCCAGCAGCCCCCTAGCGGGAGTCGCTGAGACCCAGTACTTC.

The chain recombines TRBV5-4 with TRBJ2-7; D gene uncertain. CDR1 and CDR2 from the germline V gene are SGHNT and YYREEE (reference sequence). CDR3 length equals 13 residues. V lost 3 bases and J 0 bases, leaving 7 bases between the germline ends. As DNA, the CDR3 is TGTGCCAGCAGCTGGGTTCCCTCCTACGAGCAGTACTTC. Translated: CASSWVPSYEQYF. Filled out from reference TRBV5-4 and TRBJ2-7, the complete variable domain reads ETGVTQSPTHLIKTRGQQVTLRCSSQSGHNTVSWYQQALGQGPQFIFQYYREEENGRGNFPPRFSGLQFPNYSSELNVNALELDDSALYLCASSWVPSYEQYFGPGTRLTVT.

In its sample, this clonotype was seen a few times. This chain joins TRBV6-5 and TRBJ1-2; no clear D. V lost 5 bases, J lost 0 bases, and 4 bases lay in between. Germline V gives CDR1 MNHEY, CDR2 SVGAGI. The CDR3 has 12 amino acids. The CDR3 nucleotides are TGTGCCAGCAGTCAACCTAACTATGGCTACACCTTC. This codes for CASSQPNYGYTF.

V usage is TRBV6-5 and J usage is TRBJ2-5; 7 bases fit TRBD1. The J call may be in error: the DNA end matches TRBJ2-7 better. The germline V gene has CDR1 MNHEY and CDR2 SVGAGI. The CDR3 is 14 residues long. The CDR3 DNA reads as TGTGCCAGCACCCAAGTGCAGGGGGTCTACGAGCAGTACTTC. This sequence encodes CASTQVQGVYEQYF.

Regarding this clonotype: One end of the junction varies from germline; a read error may be responsible. The chain carries TRBV27 and TRBJ1-5; D unresolved. CDR3 length equals 15 residues. The germline V gene encodes CDR1 MNHEY and CDR2 SMNVEV (reference sequence). The DNA for the CDR3 is TGCACCAGCAGTTTAAGGGAGCGGAGCAATCAGCCCCAGCATTTT. Translating it yields CTSSLRERSNQPQHF.